Presented here are 25 T cell receptor beta chains from one specimen sequenced in a study of T cells in Graves' hyperthyroidism and ophthalmopathy. TCR beta CDR3 sequences were amplified from RNA transcripts. A first-round RT-PCR of the TCR CDR3 used the HTBI primer set. MiXCR, applied by TCRdb to the multiplex PCR reads, yields one record per CDR3 protein. Among 500,000 to 600,000 distinct CDR3 sequences, 46% were seen once, and the ten largest hold 19%. Sequencing input: peripheral blood or thyroid tissue (not recorded which). The source is an adult woman with Graves' disease, either hyperthyroidism or ophthalmopathy (not recorded which).

This clonotype was seen ten or more times. The gene calls are TRBV18 and TRBJ2-7; no clear D gene. CDR1 and CDR2 from the germline V gene are KGHSH and LQKENI. The ends were cut back, 1 base at V and 7 bases at J, with 11 bases in the middle. This CDR3 region has 13 residues. Here the CDR3 reads CASSPRSRGEQYF. The CDR3 nucleotides read TGTGCCAGCTCACCACGAAGCCGCGGAGAGCAGTACTTC.

CDR3 sequence (DNA): TGCGCCAGCCCTCGCGAAGGGCCTGGCACTGAAGCTTTCTTT. Translated: CASPREGPGTEAFF. This rearrangement joins TRBV10-2 to TRBJ1-1, with D hard to call. The CDR3 consists of 14 residues. Germline V gene data show CDR1 as WSHSY and CDR2 as SAAADI. With 8 bases removed from V and 4 bases from J, the gap between germline ends came to 17 bases.

This clonotype has at least ten counts. The chain is built from TRBV7-3 and TRBJ2-7; no clear D. Germline V gene lookup returns CDR1 SGHTA and CDR2 FQGTGA. The CDR3 is made up of 18 amino acids. V lost 0 bases and J 3 bases, leaving 21 bases between the germline ends. The DNA of the CDR3 is TGTGCCAGCAGCTTAACCCGCTTTTACTTTCCCCCCTTCTACGAGCAGTACTTC. The encoded protein is CASSLTRFYFPPFYEQYF. Based on the CDR3 plus reference TRBV7-3 and TRBJ2-7, the full variable domain is GAGVSQTPSNKVTEKGKYVELRCDPISGHTALYWYRQSLGQGPEFLIYFQGTGAADDSGLPNDRFFAVRPEGSVSTLKIQRTERGDSAVYLCASSLTRFYFPPFYEQYFGPGTRLTVT.

The chain joins TRBV7-9 to TRBJ1-1; 8 bases are shared with TRBD1. The ends lost 4 bases at V and 3 bases at J; junction bases unmatched: 7. The V gene's germline CDR1 is SEHNR and CDR2 FQNEAQ (reference sequence). CDR3 length equals 15 residues. The CDR3 here is CASSYGQGWDTEAFF. Here the CDR3 DNA reads TGTGCCAGCAGCTACGGACAGGGCTGGGACACTGAAGCTTTCTTT.

J is TRBJ1-1 and V is TRBV12-3 or TRBV12-4; D call uncertain. The V and J ends lost 6 bases and 2 bases respectively, with 13 bases between them. This CDR3 has 14 residues. CDR3 DNA: TGTGCCAGCAGCCAAGCCCAAGTCAACACTGAAGCTTTCTTT. Encoded protein: CASSQAQVNTEAFF.

The rearrangement joins TRBV12-3 or TRBV12-4 to TRBJ2-7; D is perhaps TRBD1 (5 bases). Trimming removed 4 bases from V and 6 bases from J, with 13 bases in between. The CDR3 is made up of 13 amino acids. CDR3 sequence reads: CASSSTGDREQYF. DNA of the CDR3: TGTGCCAGCAGTTCAACAGGCGATCGCGAGCAGTACTTC.

There are many counts of this clonotype. The chain is built from TRBV6-5 and TRBJ2-7, with D tentatively TRBD2 (6 bases). Germline V CDR1 and CDR2: MNHEY, SVGAGI. The CDR3 runs 14 residues. V lost 3 bases and J lost 3, with 12 bases in between. The CDR3 nucleotides read TGTGCCAGCAGTTATGGGCGGAGGGGCTACGAGCAGTACTTC. This translates into CASSYGRRGYEQYF.

Remarks on this clonotype: This may arise from a read error, as a much more abundant clone is one base away. This chain connects TRBV3-1 to TRBJ2-5; 7 bases line up with TRBD2. The germline gives CDR1 LGHDT, CDR2 YNNKEL (reference sequence). The CDR3 contains 15 residues. V dropped 4 bases and J dropped 5; count of bases not matched to a gene: 10. CDR3: CASSRDLTSVETQYF. As DNA, the CDR3 is TGTGCCAGCAGCCGAGATCTTACTAGCGTTGAGACCCAGTACTTC.

This clonotype was detected many times. CDR3 amino acids: CASFWGQDGSEAFF. CDR3 sequence (DNA): TGTGCCAGCTTTTGGGGACAGGACGGATCTGAAGCTTTCTTT. The chain uses TRBV6-8 and TRBJ1-1; 8 nucleotides agree with TRBD1. Per the germline V gene, CDR1 is MNHGY and CDR2 is SAAAGT. The CDR3 is 14 residues long. Unmatched junction bases numbered 11, after V lost 8 bases and J lost 6 bases.

In the case of this clonotype: A junction boundary mismatches the germline segment, possibly from a read error. The V call is TRBV6-5, the J call TRBJ2-6; D unclear. In germline, CDR1 is MNHEY, CDR2 SVGAGI. The CDR3 totals 15 residues. In nucleotides, the CDR3 is TGTGCCAGCAGTCAAGGTTACTCTGGTGCCAACGTCCTGACTTTC. Translation gives CASSQGYSGANVLTF.

There are many counts of this clonotype. The chain combines TRBV6-6 with TRBJ1-5, with D unresolved. CDR1 and CDR2 from the germline V gene are MNHNY and SVGAGI (reference sequence). The CDR3 contains 13 residues. Trimming left V 10 bases short and J 1 base short, with 11 bases between. CDR3 region: CATRMGSNQPQHF. CDR3 DNA sequence: TGTGCCACAAGAATGGGGAGCAATCAGCCCCAGCATTTT.

The chain has TRBV30 and TRBJ2-3; a weak D match, TRBD2 (5 bases). Germline V gives CDR1 GTSNPN, CDR2 SVGIG (reference sequence). The V end lost 5 bases, the J end lost 8 bases, and 20 bases lay between the germline ends. This CDR3 contains 14 residues. CDR3 nucleotide sequence: TGTGCCTGGTCCAGCGGACTGAACTCCCCTACGCAGTATTTT. It is translated as CAWSSGLNSPTQYF.

This clonotype has only a few counts. The chain employs TRBV7-3 and TRBJ1-5; D is unresolved. Germline V gives CDR1 SGHTA, CDR2 FQGTGA. The CDR3 length is 13 residues. The V end was cut by 8 bases, the J end by 4 bases, with 12 bases between. CDR3: CASSVGVNQPQHF. The CDR3 DNA reads TGTGCCAGCTCCGTTGGGGTAAATCAGCCCCAGCATTTT.

The rearrangement uses TRBV29-1 and TRBJ1-2, with TRBD1 as a possible D gene (6 bases). V shed 6 bases and J shed 7 bases, with 12 bases lying between them. The CDR3 runs to 11 residues. The germline gives CDR1 SQVTM, CDR2 ANQGSEA. The CDR3 here is CSVGGQSGYTF. CDR3 sequence (DNA): TGCAGCGTCGGGGGGCAGAGTGGCTACACCTTC.

This clonotype was recorded many times. V usage is TRBV7-4 and J usage is TRBJ1-6, with no clear D. The ends were cut back, 0 bases at V and 10 bases at J, with 13 bases in the middle. There are 15 residues in the CDR3. Germline V gene data show CDR1 as SGHVT and CDR2 as SQSDAQ. The CDR3 region has the DNA TGTGCCAGCAGCTTAGCTAGAGAAAGAGGGTCACCCCTCCACTTT. Translated: CASSLARERGSPLHF.

This clonotype was recorded many times. The chain uses TRBV6-1 and TRBJ2-7; 7 bases fit TRBD1. Trimming removed 2 bases from V and 4 bases from J; junction bases left unmatched: 5. Germline V lookup: CDR1 MNHNS, CDR2 SASEGT. The CDR3 spans 14 residues. The CDR3 loop reads CASSELGTVYEQYF. The CDR3 DNA follows: TGTGCCAGCAGTGAATTGGGGACAGTATACGAGCAGTACTTC.

CDR3 residues: CASSLYGLNTEAFF. CDR3 in DNA: TGTGCCAGCAGCTTATACGGGTTGAACACTGAAGCTTTCTTT. The V and J genes are TRBV5-6 and TRBJ1-1; D gene unclear. Germline loops: CDR1 SGHDT, CDR2 YYEEEE. Trimming left V 2 bases short and J 0 bases short, with 8 bases between. This CDR3 comprises 14 residues.

There are many counts of this clonotype. This chain joins TRBV3-1 and TRBJ2-5; 7 positions match TRBD2. This CDR3 is 13 amino acids long. V shed 0 bases, J shed 5 bases, and the junction held 0 bases outside the gene matches. The germline CDR1 and CDR2 sequences are LGHDT and YNNKEL (reference sequence). Here the CDR3 reads CASSQEGGETQYF. Here the CDR3 DNA reads TGTGCCAGCAGCCAAGAGGGGGGGGAGACCCAGTACTTC.

V is TRBV30 and J is TRBJ1-4, with unresolved D. Per the germline V gene, CDR1 is GTSNPN and CDR2 is SVGIG (reference sequence). The CDR3 loop spans 12 amino acids. Trimming took off 5 bases at V and 5 bases at J, with 9 bases between the two ends. In DNA, the CDR3 is TGTGCCTGGGACGTGGGAAATGAAAAACTGTTTTTT. Translation: CAWDVGNEKLFF.

As for this clonotype: This may arise from a read error, as a much more abundant clone is one base away. This sequence joins TRBV11-2 and TRBJ2-7; D not certain. CDR3 length: 13 amino acids. Trimming took off 5 bases at V and 2 bases at J, with 10 bases between the two ends. CDR1 and CDR2 (germline): SGHAT, FQNNGV. The CDR3: CASSRSRPYEQYF. As DNA, the CDR3 is TGTGCCAGCAGCCGGAGCCGGCCCTACGAGCAGTACTTC. Variable domain in full (rest from reference TRBV11-2 and TRBJ2-7): EAGVAQSPRYKIIEKRQSVAFWCNPISGHATLYWYQQILGQGPKLLIQFQNNGVVDDSQLPKDRFSAERLKGVDSTLKIQPAKLEDSAVYLCASSRSRPYEQYFGPGTRLTVT.

The sample holds many counts of this clonotype. This chain uses TRBV2 with TRBJ1-2, with D perhaps matching TRBD1 (6 bases). The germline V and J ends were trimmed by 7 bases and 7 bases, with 10 bases remaining between them. Per the germline V gene, CDR1 is SNHLY and CDR2 is FYNNEI. The CDR3 sequence is 11 residues long. In DNA form, the CDR3 reads TGTGCCAGCAATCTAGGGGGTGGCTACACCTTC. Its protein product is CASNLGGGYTF.

CDR3 region: CASSLEATQYF. The CDR3 DNA reads TGTGCCAGCAGCTTAGAGGCTACCCAGTACTTC. The chain employs TRBV7-9 and TRBJ2-5, with no clear D. This CDR3 spans 11 amino acids. The ends were cut back, 1 base at V and 8 bases at J, with 5 bases in the middle. Looked up from germline, CDR1 is SEHNR and CDR2 is FQNEAQ (reference sequence).

The chain recombines TRBV2 with TRBJ2-2, with D possibly matching TRBD1 (6 bases). Germline V CDR1 and CDR2: SNHLY, FYNNEI. There are 14 residues in the CDR3. V was trimmed by 7 bases and J by 0 bases, leaving 9 bases between them. DNA for the CDR3: TGTGCCAGCAAGTACAGGGCGAACACCGGGGAGCTGTTTTTT. Its protein is CASKYRANTGELFF.

CDR3 sequence: CASSATGGRTNVLTF. CDR3 nucleotides: TGTGCCAGCAGCGCGACAGGGGGTCGGACCAACGTCCTGACTTTC. The chain couples TRBV9 to TRBJ2-6, with 9 bases that match TRBD1. Trimming cost V 3 bases and J 8 bases; bases outside gene matches: 6. CDR1 is SGDLS and CDR2 is YYNGEE in the germline V gene. This CDR3 spans 15 amino acids.

This clonotype was found many times. The V call is TRBV6-5, the J call TRBJ2-2; the D is unclear. From germline, CDR1 is MNHEY and CDR2 SVGAGI. This CDR3 is 14 amino acids long. Trimming removed 6 bases at V and 5 bases at J, with 13 bases between. CDR3 in DNA: TGTGCCAGCAGCCCCGCTGAAAGTACCGGGGAGCTGTTTTTT. It specifies CASSPAESTGELFF.